A selection of T cell receptor beta chains follows, all from one sample in a study of post-analysis software for immune sequencing data. TCRdb re-called the PCR reads with MiXCR, one entry per CDR3 protein. The sample has fewer than 850,000 distinct CDR3 sequences, about 43% seen once. Sequenced sample: blood. Receptors originate from a girl between 5 and 17 years old with multiple sclerosis. Each CDR3 is given with its conserved first and last residue. A D gene is named only where the DNA matches it firmly. Only some rows state a clone size, as once, few, many or a class for expanded clones.

d_call	clone_size	v_call	j_call	cdr3_nt	cdr3_aa
.	few	TRBV7-2	TRBJ1-4	TGTGCCAGCAGCTCCCTCGGGGGAAAACTGTTTTTT	CASSSLGGKLFF
.	few	TRBV6-2/TRBV6-3	TRBJ2-3	TGTGCCAGCAGTTACTCCTCCGTAATCGGCCTATCGCAGTATTTT	CASSYSSVIGLSQYF
.	.	TRBV6-5	TRBJ2-6	TGTGCCAGCAAGAACTCTGGGGCCAACGTCCTGACTTTC	CASKNSGANVLTF
TRBD2	few	TRBV20-1	TRBJ2-7	TGCAGTGCTCCCGGTGGGGGGGAGAGCTACGAGCAGTACTTC	CSAPGGGESYEQYF
.	few	TRBV7-2	TRBJ1-2	TGTGCCGGCAGCCCATGGGGGGCAAGCTATGGCTACACCTTC	CAGSPWGASYGYTF
.	.	TRBV7-2	TRBJ2-7	TGTGCCAGCAGCTTACTGGTCCGGGAGTACGAGCAGTACTTC	CASSLLVREYEQYF
TRBD1	.	TRBV5-6	TRBJ2-1	TGTGCCAGCAGCGCGGCGTCCCGACATACAGGGGGCTCCTACAATGAGCAGTTCTTC	CASSAASRHTGGSYNEQFF
.	.	TRBV13	TRBJ2-1	TGTGCCAGCAGCTTGGATAACAATGAGCAGTTCTTC	CASSLDNNEQFF
.	.	TRBV12-3/TRBV12-4	TRBJ1-2	TGTGCCAGCAGCCAGACGAAAATCTATGGCTACACCTTC	CASSQTKIYGYTF
.	.	TRBV2	TRBJ1-2	TGTGCCACCACAACTCCCCAGGGGCCTAACTATGGCTACACCTTC	CATTTPQGPNYGYTF
.	once	TRBV12-3/TRBV12-4	TRBJ1-2	TGTGCCAGCAGCCCGGACGGCAGGGATATATGGATTCGCACCTTC	CASSPDGRDIWIRTF
.	few	TRBV12-3/TRBV12-4	TRBJ1-2	TGTGCCAGCACCGGTCATCAGCCACCGTCTAACTATGGCTACACCTTC	CASTGHQPPSNYGYTF
.	few	TRBV6-2/TRBV6-3	TRBJ1-4	TGTGCCAGCAGTCAACGACAGGCTTATAATGAAAAACTGTTTTTT	CASSQRQAYNEKLFF
TRBD2	.	TRBV12-3/TRBV12-4	TRBJ2-4	TGTGCCAGCGGAGCTCGGGGTTGGGCTAGCGGAAAAAACATTCAGTACTTC	CASGARGWASGKNIQYF
.	.	TRBV12-3/TRBV12-4	TRBJ2-3	TGTGCCAGCAGTTTTGACCCTAGGGAGGAGCGGGCAGATACGCAGTATTTT	CASSFDPREERADTQYF
TRBD2	many	TRBV7-3	TRBJ2-1	TGTGCCAGCAGCCTTAGCGGGAGCTCCTACAATGAGCAGTTCTTC	CASSLSGSSYNEQFF
.	few	TRBV5-1	TRBJ2-3	TGCGCCAGCAGCTCGGGCGTGGGTAGGACAGATACGCAGTATTTT	CASSSGVGRTDTQYF
.	.	TRBV6-6	TRBJ1-2	TGTGCCAGCAGTTACCAGGACAGTCTCTATGGCTACACCTTC	CASSYQDSLYGYTF
TRBD2	.	TRBV12-3/TRBV12-4	TRBJ2-1	TGTGCCAGCAGACGAGCTACGGAAGGGACTAGCGGGACCAATGAGCAGTTCTTC	CASRRATEGTSGTNEQFF
.	few	TRBV12-3/TRBV12-4	TRBJ1-2	TGTGCCAGCAGCCCTAGTGGGGGCGGGGGCTACACCTTC	CASSPSGGGGYTF
.	few	TRBV6-2/TRBV6-3	TRBJ2-3	TGTGCCAGCAGAATTCTCGGGGGCGCTGACACAGATACGCAGTATTTT	CASRILGGADTDTQYF
.	few	TRBV20-1	TRBJ2-7	TGCAGTGCAACCCTCCCCTTCGGGAGCTCCTACGAGCAGTACTTC	CSATLPFGSSYEQYF
TRBD2	.	TRBV20-1	TRBJ2-3	TGCAGTGCCCGGAGGGTAGCGGGAGAGCGGACGCAGTATTTT	CSARRVAGERTQYF
.	once	TRBV7-6	TRBJ2-5	TGTGCCAGCAGCTTAGGAATACAGGGGGAGGGAGAGACCCAGTACTTC	CASSLGIQGEGETQYF
TRBD2	.	TRBV20-1	TRBJ2-5	TGCAGTGCTAGATCCCAGACTAGCGGGGTTCGGAAGACCCAGTACTTC	CSARSQTSGVRKTQYF
TRBD1	.	TRBV6-5	TRBJ2-5	TGTGCCAGTAGACAGGGGGGAGAGACCCAGTACTTC	CASRQGGETQYF
.	few	TRBV12-3/TRBV12-4	TRBJ2-6	TGTGCCAGCACCCACTCTGGGGCCAACGTCCTGACTTTC	CASTHSGANVLTF